This is a list of T cell receptor beta chains from one sample in a study of human T cells and chemical hapten exposure. TCRdb used MiXCR to reprocess the RACE reads, holding one entry per CDR3 protein. The sample consists of roughly 38,000 distinct CDR3 sequences, about 7.6% of them appearing once. Sequenced material: whole blood, taken in connection with sensitization to the hapten diphenylcyclopropenone (DPC). The receptors shown here come from a woman aged 45-65 years with alopecia areata. Some clones in this sample may be carry-over from other donors' samples. Each CDR3 is given without its conserved first and last residue. Each record gives: V gene, D gene, J gene, CDR3 protein. A D gene is named only where the DNA matches it firmly.

TRBV20-1	NA	TRBJ2-4	SAKDPAEAKNIQY
TRBV29-1	NA	TRBJ1-1	SVVREVMAF
TRBV7-6	NA	TRBJ2-7	ASSPRGITGTGSYEQY
TRBV20-1	TRBD2	TRBJ2-1	SASLVGTSGRVNEQF
TRBV5-4	NA	TRBJ1-5	ASSPDGGGNQPQH
TRBV28	NA	TRBJ1-5	ASSLGAGGNQPQH
TRBV20-1	NA	TRBJ2-3	SASSREYGTDTQY
TRBV12-3/TRBV12-4	NA	TRBJ2-4	ASSLHRAGENIQY
TRBV27	NA	TRBJ2-3	ASSLSVGVISGDTQY
TRBV10-3	TRBD1	TRBJ2-1	AISPTGSEQF
TRBV2	NA	TRBJ2-1	ASSQPLYNEQF
TRBV4-3	NA	TRBJ1-2	ASSQGGYYGYT
TRBV3-1	NA	TRBJ1-5	ASSPRRGSNQPQH
TRBV11-1	TRBD1	TRBJ2-1	ASSLEGTGNNEQF
TRBV18	TRBD2	TRBJ2-7	ASSSAGVTEQY
TRBV6-5	TRBD1	TRBJ1-2	ASSETRTGLGYGYT
TRBV27	TRBD2	TRBJ2-7	ASSVSGSYEQY
TRBV12-3/TRBV12-4	TRBD2	TRBJ2-5	ASSGTSGSRQTQY
TRBV28	NA	TRBJ2-7	ASSSEYEQY
TRBV20-1	NA	TRBJ1-1	SARGGALDTEAF
TRBV5-1	NA	TRBJ2-3	ASWDTHGERQY
TRBV7-9	NA	TRBJ2-3	ASSLTDSTDTQY
TRBV7-9	NA	TRBJ2-3	ASSRFRGRGDTQY
TRBV18	TRBD2	TRBJ2-3	ASSPPGLAELTDTQY
TRBV5-1	NA	TRBJ2-5	ASSRTALQETQY
TRBV6-2/TRBV6-3	TRBD2	TRBJ2-3	ASSDRAGLAESTQY